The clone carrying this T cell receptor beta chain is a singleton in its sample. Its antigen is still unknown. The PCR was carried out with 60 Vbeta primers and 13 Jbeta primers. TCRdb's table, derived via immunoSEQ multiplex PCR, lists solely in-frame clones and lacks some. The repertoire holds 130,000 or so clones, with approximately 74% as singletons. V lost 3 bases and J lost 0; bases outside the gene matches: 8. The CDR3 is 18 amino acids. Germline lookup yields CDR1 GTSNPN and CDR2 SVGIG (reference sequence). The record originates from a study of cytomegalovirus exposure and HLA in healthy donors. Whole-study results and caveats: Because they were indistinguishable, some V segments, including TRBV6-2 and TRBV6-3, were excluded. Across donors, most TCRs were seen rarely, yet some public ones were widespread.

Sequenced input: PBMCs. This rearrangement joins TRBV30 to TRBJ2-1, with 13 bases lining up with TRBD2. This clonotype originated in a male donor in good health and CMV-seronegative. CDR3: CAWRRTSGGQSSYNEQFF. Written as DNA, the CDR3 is TGTGCCTGGAGAAGGACTAGCGGGGGACAAAGCTCCTACAATGAGCAGTTCTTC. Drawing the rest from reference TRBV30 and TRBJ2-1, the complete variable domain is SQTIHQWPATLVQPVGSPLSLECTVEGTSNPNLYWYRQAAGRGLQLLFYSVGIGQISSEVPQNLSASRPQDRQFILSSKKLLLSDSGFYLCAWRRTSGGQSSYNEQFFGPGTRLTVL.